The 8 T cell receptor beta chains below come from one sample, sequenced in a study of T cell responses to AZD1222 COVID-19 vaccine. Assay: immunoSEQ multiplex PCR; the TCRdb copy retains only in-frame clones and omits some. The sample contains about 120,000 clones, about 90% of which appear only once. The source was peripheral blood, collected on day 0 of AZD1222 vaccination. Receptors were obtained from an adult in good health.

The V gene is TRBV6-5, the J gene TRBJ1-3; D gene uncertain. Germline V gene data show CDR1 as MNHEY and CDR2 as SVGAGI. The V and J ends lost 6 bases and 0 bases respectively, with 6 bases between them. The CDR3 length is 13 residues. The CDR3 is CASSPNSGNTIYF. For the CDR3, the DNA is TGTGCCAGCAGCCCCAACTCTGGAAACACCATATATTTT.

Only a few counts were recorded for this clone. The chain combines TRBV2 with TRBJ1-4, with D perhaps matching TRBD1 (6 bases). The germline V gene encodes CDR1 SNHLY and CDR2 FYNNEI. V was shortened by 6 bases and J by 8 bases, with 13 bases between the two germline ends. The CDR3 is made up of 13 amino acids. The DNA of the CDR3 is TGTGCCAGCAGGAGAGGGACAACAGAAAAACTGTTTTTT. It yields the protein CASRRGTTEKLFF.

The V call is TRBV7-9, the J call TRBJ2-1; D ambiguous. Germline V gene sequence: CDR1 SEHNR, CDR2 FQNEAQ (reference sequence). This CDR3 region has 12 residues. Trimming stripped 0 bases from V and 9 bases from J, with 6 bases between. The CDR3 reads CASSLALGEQFF. The CDR3 DNA follows: TGTGCCAGCAGCTTAGCGCTGGGTGAGCAGTTCTTC.

The chain joins TRBV6-2 or TRBV6-3 to TRBJ1-5, with no clear D. CDR1 MNHEY and CDR2 SVGEGT come from the germline V gene. This CDR3 contains 15 residues. Trimming pared 6 bases from V and 2 bases from J, leaving 14 bases between. CDR3 sequence (DNA): TGTGCCAGCAGCCGCCTAGGGTCGGGCAATCAGCCCCAGCATTTT. Translated, it gives CASSRLGSGNQPQHF.

This clone was seen a handful of times. CDR3 residues: CASSETNRGYEQYF. In DNA, the CDR3 is TGTGCCAGCAGTGAAACGAACAGGGGCTACGAGCAGTACTTC. J is TRBJ2-7 and V is TRBV6-1; TRBD1 agrees at 7 bases. CDR3 length: 14 residues. V shed 2 bases and J 3 bases; nucleotides not matched to a gene: 4. Germline loops: CDR1 MNHNS, CDR2 SASEGT.

As for this clone: The same CDR3 also results from other DNA sequences found in this sample. The V call is TRBV5-1, the J call TRBJ1-6; 8 nucleotides line up with TRBD1. J was trimmed by 10 bases and V by 1 base; bases with no gene match: 7. Germline values: CDR1 SGHRS, CDR2 YFSETQ. This CDR3 is 15 amino acids long. Here the CDR3 reads CASSLKGQGGSPLHF. The CDR3 bases are TGCGCCAGCAGCTTGAAAGGACAGGGTGGCTCACCCCTCCACTTT.

The chain recombines TRBV6-5 with TRBJ2-7, with D perhaps given as TRBD1 or TRBD2 (5 bases each). In germline, CDR1 is MNHEY, CDR2 SVGAGI. Trimming took off 8 bases at V and 6 bases at J, with 23 bases between the two ends. The CDR3 extends over 15 amino acids. In DNA, the CDR3 is TGTGCCAGCCGTCGCTCCGGGGCAGGGTACGTCGAGCAGTACTTC. This gives the protein CASRRSGAGYVEQYF.

The chain combines TRBV11-2 with TRBJ1-3; D remains ambiguous. Trimming removed 2 bases at V and 0 bases at J, with 14 bases between. This CDR3 is 17 amino acids long. CDR1 SGHAT and CDR2 FQNNGV come from the germline V gene. The CDR3 DNA reads as TGTGCCAGCAGCTTAAGCCCGCGAAAGTACTCTGGAAACACCATATATTTT. This sequence encodes CASSLSPRKYSGNTIYF.